This TCR beta chain came from a study of T cells after yellow fever vaccination. One entry per CDR3 protein results from TCRdb running MiXCR on the 5' RACE reads. The top ten hold 20% to 30% of the sample, which has roughly 330,000 distinct CDR3 sequences, roughly 4.3% seen once. This clonotype was recorded a few times. This receptor was obtained from a man aged 18 to 30 who received the YFV17D yellow fever vaccine. The specimen was PBMCs, collected 5 days after the yellow fever booster vaccination.

The CDR3 DNA follows: TGTGCCAGCAGCCTCGGGACAGGGTACAGTCAGCCCCAGCATTTT. Translation: CASSLGTGYSQPQHF. J is TRBJ1-5 and V is TRBV12-3 or TRBV12-4; 9 nucleotides align to TRBD1. CDR3 length equals 15 residues. The V and J ends lost 6 bases and 6 bases, in that order; junction bases with no gene match: 9.